The present entry profiles one T cell receptor (beta chain) with its context. The Seattle patients joined while their infection was active and were tracked longitudinally afterward. The data were produced by immunoSEQ multiplex PCR, yet TCRdb's version contains in-frame clones alone and is incomplete. The profile shows about 200,000 clones, approximately 80% of them singletons. The data are from a study of blood T cell repertoires in COVID-19. Germline CDR1 LGHDT, CDR2 YNNKEL (reference sequence). This CDR3 spans 15 amino acids. Unmatched junction bases numbered 8, after V lost 3 bases and J lost 5 bases.

Sequenced material: peripheral blood. The clonotype was recovered from a woman older than 75 with COVID-19, enrolled during active disease. The chain couples TRBV3-1 (or the pseudogene TRBV3-2) to TRBJ2-5; 8 positions agree with TRBD2. The CDR3 sequence is CASSQRGASGETQYF. DNA of the CDR3: TGTGCCAGCAGCCAGCGGGGGGCTAGCGGGGAGACCCAGTACTTC.